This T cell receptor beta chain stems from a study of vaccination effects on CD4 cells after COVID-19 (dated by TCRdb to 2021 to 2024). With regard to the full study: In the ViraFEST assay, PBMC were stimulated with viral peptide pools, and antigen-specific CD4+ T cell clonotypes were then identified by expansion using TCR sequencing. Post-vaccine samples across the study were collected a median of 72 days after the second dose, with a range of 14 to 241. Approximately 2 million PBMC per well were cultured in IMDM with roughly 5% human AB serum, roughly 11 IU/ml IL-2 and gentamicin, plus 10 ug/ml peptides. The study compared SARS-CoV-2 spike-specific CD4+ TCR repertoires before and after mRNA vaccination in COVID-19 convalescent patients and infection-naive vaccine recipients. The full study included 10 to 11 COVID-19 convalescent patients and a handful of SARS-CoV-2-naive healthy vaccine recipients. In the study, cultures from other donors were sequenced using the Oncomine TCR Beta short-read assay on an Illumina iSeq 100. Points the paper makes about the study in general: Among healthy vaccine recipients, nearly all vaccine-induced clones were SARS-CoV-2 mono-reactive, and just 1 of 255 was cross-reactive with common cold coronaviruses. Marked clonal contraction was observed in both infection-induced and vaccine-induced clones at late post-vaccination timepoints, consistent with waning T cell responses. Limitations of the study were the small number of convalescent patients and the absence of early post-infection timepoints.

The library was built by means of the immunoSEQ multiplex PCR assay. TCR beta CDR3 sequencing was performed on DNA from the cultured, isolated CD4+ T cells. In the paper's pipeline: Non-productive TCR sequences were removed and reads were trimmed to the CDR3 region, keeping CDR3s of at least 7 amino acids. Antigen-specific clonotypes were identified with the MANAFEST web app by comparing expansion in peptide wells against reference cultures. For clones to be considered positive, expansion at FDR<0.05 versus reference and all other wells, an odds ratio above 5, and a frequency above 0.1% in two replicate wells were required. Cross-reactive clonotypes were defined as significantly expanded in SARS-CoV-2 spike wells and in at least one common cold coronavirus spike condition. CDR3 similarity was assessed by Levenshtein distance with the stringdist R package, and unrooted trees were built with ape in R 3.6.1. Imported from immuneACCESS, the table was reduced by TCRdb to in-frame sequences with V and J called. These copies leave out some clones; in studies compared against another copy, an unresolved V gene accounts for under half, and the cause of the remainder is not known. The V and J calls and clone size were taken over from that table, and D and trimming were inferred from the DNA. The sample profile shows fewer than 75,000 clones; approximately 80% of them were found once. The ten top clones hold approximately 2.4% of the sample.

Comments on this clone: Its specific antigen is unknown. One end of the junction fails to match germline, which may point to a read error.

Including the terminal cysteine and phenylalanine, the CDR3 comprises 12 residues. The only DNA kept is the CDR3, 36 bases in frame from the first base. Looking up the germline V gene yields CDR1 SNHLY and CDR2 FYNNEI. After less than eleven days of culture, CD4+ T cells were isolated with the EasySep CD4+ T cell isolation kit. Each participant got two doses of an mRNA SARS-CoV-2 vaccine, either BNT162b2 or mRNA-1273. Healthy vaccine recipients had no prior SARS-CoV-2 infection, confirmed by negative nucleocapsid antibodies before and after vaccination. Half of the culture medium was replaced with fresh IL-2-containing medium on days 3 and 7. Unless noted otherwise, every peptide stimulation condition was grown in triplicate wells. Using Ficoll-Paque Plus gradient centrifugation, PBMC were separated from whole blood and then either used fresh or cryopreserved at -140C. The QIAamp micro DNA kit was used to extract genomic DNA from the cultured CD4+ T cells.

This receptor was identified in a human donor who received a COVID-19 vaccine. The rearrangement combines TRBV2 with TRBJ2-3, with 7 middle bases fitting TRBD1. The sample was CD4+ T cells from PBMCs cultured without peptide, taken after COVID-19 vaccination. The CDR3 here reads CASKGAQDTQYF. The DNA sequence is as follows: TGTGCGAGCAAGGGGGCCCAAGATACGCAGTATTTT.